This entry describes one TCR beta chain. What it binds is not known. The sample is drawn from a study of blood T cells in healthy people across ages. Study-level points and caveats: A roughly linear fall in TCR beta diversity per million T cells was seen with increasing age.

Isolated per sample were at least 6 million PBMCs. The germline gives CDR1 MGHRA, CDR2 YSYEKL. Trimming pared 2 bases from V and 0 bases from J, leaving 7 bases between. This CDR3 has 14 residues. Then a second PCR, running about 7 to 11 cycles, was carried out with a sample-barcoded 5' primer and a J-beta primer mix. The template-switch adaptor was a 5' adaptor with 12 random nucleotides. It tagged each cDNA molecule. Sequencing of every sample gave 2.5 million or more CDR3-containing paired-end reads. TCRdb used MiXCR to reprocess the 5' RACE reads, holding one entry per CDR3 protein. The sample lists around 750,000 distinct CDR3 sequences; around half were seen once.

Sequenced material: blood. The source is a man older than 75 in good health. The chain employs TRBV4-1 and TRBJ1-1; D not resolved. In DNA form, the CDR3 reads TGCGCCAGCAGCCAAATAATAATGAACACTGAAGCTTTCTTT. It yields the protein CASSQIIMNTEAFF.